This T cell receptor (beta chain) came from a study of cytomegalovirus exposure and HLA in healthy donors. Background on the study: Of some 410 genotyped donors, 81% grouped in the Caucasian-associated ancestry cluster.

V lost 4 bases, J lost 1 base, and 4 bases stayed unmatched. The CDR3 is 13 amino acids. CDR1 is SQVTM, CDR2 ANQGSEA, per germline. A multiplex PCR was run with 60 Vbeta primers and 13 Jbeta primers. Sequencing used immunoSEQ multiplex PCR; TCRdb keeps in-frame clones, though not all of them. The repertoire has 99,000 or so clones, 75% of them found once; the top ten carry under 1.5%. Only a few counts were recorded for this clone. This sequence was found in a man aged 35 to 55 in good health and CMV-seronegative. Input material: PBMCs. The chain links TRBV29-1 to TRBJ2-7; 7 bases fit TRBD2. The CDR3 protein is CSVGAGGSYEQYF. The CDR3 coding sequence is TGCAGCGTTGGGGCCGGGGGGTCCTACGAGCAGTACTTC.